Listed here are 11 T cell receptor beta chains from one sample, sequenced in a study of CD8 T cells in ankylosing spondylitis. Their antigens remain unidentified. Study-wide results and limits: Blood of patients with ankylosing spondylitis appeared to be characterized by a TCR beta motif of eight highly homologous variants.

TCRdb recomputed calls from the 5' RACE reads with MiXCR, one row per CDR3 protein. The table records around 890,000 distinct CDR3 sequences, 12% of them present only once. Sequencing was carried out using blood, either unsorted or a sorted T cell fraction (not recorded which). These receptors originate from a male donor with ankylosing spondylitis.

This sequence joins TRBV5-1 and TRBJ1-4; 7 nucleotides align to TRBD1. CDR3 length: 15 residues. The ends lost 5 bases at V and 5 bases at J; junction bases unmatched: 9. The V gene's germline CDR1 is SGHRS and CDR2 YFSETQ. The CDR3 here is CASRLTGTANEKLFF. The CDR3, as DNA: TGCGCCAGCAGACTAACCGGGACAGCGAATGAAAAACTGTTTTTT.

Only a few counts were recorded for this clonotype. The J gene is TRBJ1-1, the V gene TRBV10-3, with 10 nucleotides matching TRBD1. The CDR3 consists of 14 residues. Trimming at V came to 5 bases and at J to 1 base, leaving 1 base not matched to a gene. Germline CDR1 reads ENHRY; CDR2 reads SYGVKD. The DNA of the CDR3 is TGTGCCATCAGTCGGGACAGGGGGAACACTGAAGCTTTCTTT. Residues: CAISRDRGNTEAFF.

This clonotype was detected a few times. The DNA for the CDR3 is TGTGCCAGCAGCTACCGGGGGGATCCGATCTACGAGCAGTACTTC. It yields the protein CASSYRGDPIYEQYF. J is TRBJ2-7 and V is TRBV11-2, with 7 nucleotides matching TRBD2. CDR1 is SGHAT, CDR2 FQNNGV, per germline. This CDR3 has 15 amino acids. V lost 4 bases and J lost 3; bases outside the gene matches: 9.

Only a few counts were recorded for this clonotype. This chain uses TRBV7-2 with TRBJ2-5; D is perhaps TRBD2 (6 bases). Germline V gene lookup returns CDR1 SGHTA and CDR2 FQGNSA. The V and J ends lost 1 base and 5 bases respectively, with 11 bases between them. This CDR3 is built from 14 residues. The CDR3 nucleotides are TGTGCCAGCAGCTTAGGGACTAACTTGGAGACCCAGTACTTC. Amino acid sequence: CASSLGTNLETQYF.

The chain links TRBV7-8 to TRBJ2-4; maybe TRBD1 (6 bases). V was trimmed by 1 base and J by 4 bases, leaving 14 bases between them. Germline V lookup: CDR1 SGHVS, CDR2 FQNEAQ. The CDR3 covers 16 residues. The CDR3 spells CASSLGVPGQKNIQYF. The CDR3 DNA is TGTGCCAGCAGCTTAGGTGTACCAGGACAGAAAAACATTCAGTACTTC.

This clonotype was seen only a few times. This chain joins TRBV19 and TRBJ2-1; TRBD2 aligns across 9 bases. CDR1 is LNHDA and CDR2 is SQIVND in the germline V gene (reference sequence). There are 15 residues in the CDR3. J gave up 7 bases and V 5 bases, and 9 bases lay outside the gene matches. The CDR3 is CASSALAGDWNEQFF. CDR3 DNA: TGTGCCAGTAGTGCTTTAGCGGGAGATTGGAATGAGCAGTTCTTC. Based on the CDR3 plus reference TRBV19 and TRBJ2-1, the full variable domain is DGGITQSPKYLFRKEGQNVTLSCEQNLNHDAMYWYRQDPGQGLRLIYYSQIVNDFQKGDIAEGYSVSREKKESFPLTVTSAQKNPTAFYLCASSALAGDWNEQFFGPGTRLTVL.

The chain recombines TRBV7-9 with TRBJ1-5; D uncertain. Trimming shortened V by 5 bases and J by 4 bases, and 18 bases separated the two germline ends. Germline CDR1 and CDR2: SEHNR and FQNEAQ (reference sequence). This CDR3 comprises 16 residues. CDR3 nucleotides: TGTGCCAGCAGCGACCCCCCCGGCCCGGCGAATCAGCCCCAGCATTTT. This gives the protein CASSDPPGPANQPQHF.

This sequence joins TRBV7-2 and TRBJ2-5; D remains ambiguous. V gave up 0 bases and J gave up 6 bases, with 11 bases separating them. This CDR3 spans 14 amino acids. Germline assignment: CDR1 SGHTA and CDR2 FQGNSA. The CDR3 protein is CASSLAESSKTQYF. The CDR3 DNA follows: TGTGCCAGCAGCTTAGCGGAGTCATCAAAGACCCAGTACTTC.

The chain links TRBV10-3 to TRBJ2-6, with D tentatively TRBD1 (5 bases). The CDR3 covers 16 residues. V was shortened by 8 bases and J by 0 bases, with 14 bases between the two germline ends. Germline V gene data show CDR1 as ENHRY and CDR2 as SYGVKD. CDR3 region: CAISGWVDSGANVLTF. The CDR3 bases are TGTGCCATCTCAGGGTGGGTAGACTCTGGGGCCAACGTCCTGACTTTC.

This clonotype was detected only a few times. Here the CDR3 DNA reads TGCGCCAGCAGCAGCGGACTATATAACTATGGCTACACCTTC. It is translated as CASSSGLYNYGYTF. J is TRBJ1-2 and V is TRBV5-1; D remains ambiguous. Trimming took off 4 bases at V and 1 base at J, with 11 bases between the two ends. The length of the CDR3 is 14 residues. CDR1 and CDR2 (germline): SGHRS, YFSETQ.

The chain has TRBV5-6 and TRBJ1-4, with D perhaps matching TRBD1 (6 bases). There are 16 residues in the CDR3. Germline CDR1 reads SGHDT; CDR2 reads YYEEEE. Deletions cut 3 bases from V and 2 bases from J, with 14 bases between. The CDR3 region has the DNA TGTGCCAGCAGCTGGGGGCCGGGTACCACTAATGAAAAACTGTTTTTT. It specifies CASSWGPGTTNEKLFF.